Below, 6 T cell receptor beta chains from the same sample are listed, as sequenced in a study of OX40 agonist ivuxolimab in advanced cancers. Profiled with immunoSEQ multiplex PCR; TCRdb holds only in-frame clones, not every one. The sample contains about 73,000 clones, 88% of which appear only once. Sequenced material: CD4+ or CD8+ T cells sorted from blood, taken in a trial of the OX40 agonist ivuxolimab. These receptors all come from an adult with an advanced solid tumor such as melanoma, head and neck, liver or kidney cancer.

The genes are TRBV2 and TRBJ2-4; D is unresolved. The CDR3 loop spans 14 amino acids. CDR1 is SNHLY, CDR2 FYNNEI, per germline. Trimming took off 3 bases at V and 1 base at J, with 7 bases between the two ends. The CDR3 sequence is CASSDESAKNIQYF. The CDR3 DNA follows: TGTGCCAGCAGTGATGAATCCGCCAAAAACATTCAGTACTTC.

The chain joins TRBV6-5 to TRBJ1-4, with 9 bases aligning to TRBD1. CDR1 and CDR2 from the germline V gene are MNHEY and SVGAGI. CDR3 length equals 13 residues. With V trimmed by 6 bases and J by 7 bases, 3 bases remained unmatched. The CDR3, as DNA: TGTGCCAGCAGGGGGACAGGGAGTGAAAAACTGTTTTTT. Translated: CASRGTGSEKLFF.

The genes are TRBV5-4 and TRBJ2-1; 9 bases fit TRBD2. V lost 4 bases, J lost 7 bases, and 12 bases stayed unmatched. The V gene's germline CDR1 is SGHNT and CDR2 YYREEE (reference sequence). CDR3 length: 16 amino acids. As DNA, the CDR3 is TGTGCCAGCAGCCACCTACGCGGGGGGGCGGGGAATGAGCAGTTCTTC. Amino acids: CASSHLRGGAGNEQFF.

The V and J genes are TRBV6-5 and TRBJ2-7; no clear D. Deletions cut 2 bases from V and 2 bases from J, with 10 bases between. The germline CDR1 and CDR2 sequences are MNHEY and SVGAGI. This CDR3 comprises 14 residues. In nucleotides, the CDR3 is TGTGCCAGCAGTTACAGGAGCGACACCTACGAGCAGTACTTC. As protein: CASSYRSDTYEQYF.

This clone has more than one count but fewer than ten. The chain couples TRBV19 to TRBJ1-4; TRBD1 matches 8 bases. Trimming took 5 bases from V and 6 from J; bases not matched to a gene: 8. This CDR3 region has 15 residues. From germline, CDR1 is LNHDA and CDR2 SQIVND (reference sequence). Written as DNA, the CDR3 is TGTGCCAGTAGTCCCTGGACAGGGCAGGATGAAAAACTGTTTTTT. Its translation: CASSPWTGQDEKLFF.

V usage is TRBV5-5 and J usage is TRBJ1-2, with a tentative D call TRBD1 (5 bases). Trimming stripped 0 bases from V and 6 bases from J, with 9 bases between. Germline V lookup: CDR1 SGHKS, CDR2 YYEKEE (reference sequence). CDR3 length equals 13 residues. The CDR3 protein is CASSLGRVDGYTF. Here the CDR3 DNA reads TGTGCCAGCAGCTTGGGCAGGGTAGATGGCTACACCTTC.